This TCR beta chain appears in the sequencing data of a study of blood T cell repertoires in COVID-19. Study-level information: Acute and convalescent COVID-19 samples came from the United States, Italy and Spain. In each case, the material was cDNA or gDNA derived from T cells, B-cell-depleted T cells, or PBMCs.

As processed by the authors: Amplification of reference gene primers was used by the study to estimate nucleated cell counts. The method was immunoSEQ multiplex PCR; TCRdb's version includes in-frame clones alone and lacks a portion of them. V, J and clone size are those of that table, while D and trimming were read from the DNA. Of 89,000 or so clones listed, around 89% are singletons. From germline, CDR1 is ENHRY and CDR2 SYGVKD. After removal of 6 bases from V and 4 bases from J, the junction contained 7 bases not matched to a gene. This CDR3 has 15 residues. Patients in Seattle were enrolled during active infection, then followed longitudinally.

The material sequenced was peripheral blood. The rearrangement links TRBV10-3 to TRBJ2-1; 9 bases align to TRBD2. The clonotype originates from a man aged 50-60 years with COVID-19, enrolled during active disease. Here the CDR3 DNA reads TGTGCCATCAGGACGACTAGCGGCCCGTACAATGAGCAGTTCTTC. This sequence encodes CAIRTTSGPYNEQFF.